The 21 T cell receptor beta chains listed next were all sequenced from one sample in a study of graft-versus-host responses after intestinal transplantation. Produced via immunoSEQ multiplex PCR; TCRdb's table is partial and in-frame only. The sample includes almost 70,000 clones, roughly 90% of them seen just once. The source was bone marrow, collected nearly 750 days after intestinal transplantation. These receptors were obtained from a human patient who received an intestinal transplant, so some T cells may come from the graft donor.

The gene calls are TRBV4-1 and TRBJ2-3; 8 bases align to TRBD1. The germline CDR1 and CDR2 sequences are MGHRA and YSYEKL. The CDR3 runs to 17 residues. Trimming at V came to 2 bases and at J to 3 bases, leaving 10 bases not matched to a gene. CDR3 protein: CASSQFMAGQVTDTQYF. CDR3 DNA sequence: TGCGCCAGCAGCCAATTTATGGCGGGACAGGTAACAGATACGCAGTATTTT.

The chain couples TRBV4-2 to TRBJ1-2; the D is unclear. This CDR3 is 16 amino acids long. CDR1 LGHNA and CDR2 YNFKEQ come from the germline V gene. With 0 bases removed from V and 7 bases from J, the gap between germline ends came to 18 bases. The CDR3 region is CASSQDSGETKGGYTF. The CDR3 DNA reads as TGTGCCAGCAGCCAAGATTCCGGCGAAACGAAAGGTGGCTACACCTTC.

The chain is built from TRBV23-1 and TRBJ2-3; unclear D gene. TRBV23-1 is labeled an ORF, and its function is uncertain. The CDR3 covers 11 residues. The V gene lost 7 bases and the J gene lost 6 bases, with 8 bases spanning the gap. The chain's CDR3 is CASIVGDTQYF. The DNA of the CDR3 is TGCGCCAGCATTGTGGGGGATACGCAGTATTTT.

The V call is TRBV19, the J call TRBJ2-3, with D possibly TRBD2 on 6 matching bases. Germline values: CDR1 LNHDA, CDR2 SQIVND (reference sequence). V lost 10 bases to trimming and J lost 4 bases, with 21 bases between them. The CDR3 is 15 amino acids. The CDR3 nucleotides are TGTGCCACTCGGGACTGGGAAGGCTTCCCAGATACGCAGTATTTT. Translated: CATRDWEGFPDTQYF.

The chain links TRBV4-1 to TRBJ1-3; no clear D. Germline V gene data show CDR1 as MGHRA and CDR2 as YSYEKL. This CDR3 comprises 17 residues. The V end lost 1 base, the J end lost 1 base, and 14 bases lay between the germline ends. CDR3 region: CASSQVFGRPSGNTIYF. In DNA form, the CDR3 reads TGCGCCAGCAGCCAAGTTTTTGGCAGACCATCTGGAAACACCATATATTTT.

This clone has more than one count but fewer than ten. V and J are TRBV7-2 and TRBJ1-5; tentatively, D is TRBD1 (5 bases). V lost 2 bases and J lost 4, with 15 bases in between. Germline values: CDR1 SGHTA, CDR2 FQGNSA. This CDR3 spans 16 amino acids. Here the CDR3 DNA reads TGTGCCAGCAGCTTACAAGGGACCGAGCCAAATCAGCCCCAGCATTTT. Protein product: CASSLQGTEPNQPQHF. The full variable domain, in which reference TRBV7-2 and TRBJ1-5 provide the parts outside the CDR3, is GAGVSQSPSNKVTEKGKDVELRCDPISGHTALYWYRQSLGQGLEFLIYFQGNSAPDKSGLPSDRFSAERTGGSVSTLTIQRTQQEDSAVYLCASSLQGTEPNQPQHFGDGTRLSIL.

The rearrangement joins TRBV5-1 to TRBJ1-5; D gene ambiguous. CDR1 and CDR2 (germline): SGHRS, YFSETQ. Trimming shortened V by 0 bases and J by 3 bases, and 10 bases separated the two germline ends. The CDR3 is 15 residues long. DNA of the CDR3: TGCGCCAGCAGCTTGGACGGGCAGCTCAATCAGCCCCAGCATTTT. This translates into CASSLDGQLNQPQHF.

The chain is built from TRBV6-1 and TRBJ2-2; 7 bases are shared with TRBD2. This CDR3 contains 14 residues. CDR1 and CDR2 from the germline V gene are MNHNS and SASEGT. The V and J ends lost 1 base and 6 bases, in that order; junction bases with no gene match: 2. The CDR3 loop reads CASSEDLAAGELFF. CDR3 coding DNA: TGTGCCAGCAGTGAAGACCTAGCGGCCGGGGAGCTGTTTTTT.

The rearrangement links TRBV6-4 to TRBJ1-4, with 9 bases aligning to TRBD1. The CDR3 has 15 residues. Germline values: CDR1 MRHNA, CDR2 SNTAGT. Unmatched junction bases numbered 9, after V lost 8 bases and J lost 5 bases. CDR3 sequence (DNA): TGTGCCAGCGGACCAACAGGGGGCCTAAATGAAAAACTGTTTTTT. Its protein is CASGPTGGLNEKLFF.

J is TRBJ2-1 and V is TRBV11-2, with 12 bases that match TRBD2. This CDR3 comprises 17 residues. V shed 5 bases and J 5 bases; nucleotides not matched to a gene: 10. The germline CDR1 and CDR2 sequences are SGHAT and FQNNGV. The DNA of the CDR3 is TGTGCCAGCAGCCTCGGACTAGCGGGGACAATGAACAATGAGCAGTTCTTC. Translation: CASSLGLAGTMNNEQFF.

This clone has just one count. CDR3 loop: CASSLGTGGSSYGYTF. The CDR3 nucleotides read TGTGCCAGCAGTTTAGGGACAGGGGGTTCGAGCTATGGCTACACCTTC. This rearrangement joins TRBV27 to TRBJ1-2; TRBD1 matches at 11 bases. CDR3 length: 16 amino acids. Trimming at V came to 2 bases and at J to 4 bases, leaving 6 bases not matched to a gene. The germline V gene encodes CDR1 MNHEY and CDR2 SMNVEV (reference sequence).

The table lists this clone with a count of one. Compared with germline, one end of the junction differs, possibly owing to a read error. The CDR3 nucleotides are TGTGCCTGGAGTAGTAGCGGGAGGGCCCGAAATTTC. Residues: CAWSSSGRARNF. This rearrangement joins TRBV30 to TRBJ2-7; 11 bases fit TRBD2. CDR3 size: 12 residues. CDR1 and CDR2 from the germline V gene are GTSNPN and SVGIG (reference sequence). The full variable domain, completed using reference TRBV30 and TRBJ2-7, is SQTIHQWPATLVQPVGSPLSLECTVEGTSNPNLYWYRQAAGRGLQLLFYSVGIGQISSEVPQNLSASRPQDRQFILSSKKLLLSDSGFYLCAWSSSGRARNFGPGTRLTVT.

The V and J genes are TRBV9 and TRBJ2-1; D gene unclear. Germline V gene data show CDR1 as SGDLS and CDR2 as YYNGEE. The CDR3 is made up of 14 amino acids. V was pared by 4 bases and J by 0 bases, with 8 bases between. The CDR3 sequence: CASSQKSSYNEQFF. CDR3 DNA: TGTGCCAGCAGCCAGAAGAGCTCCTACAATGAGCAGTTCTTC.

This chain connects TRBV19 to TRBJ2-4; TRBD1 aligns across 7 bases. V shed 4 bases, J shed 9 bases, and the junction held 9 bases outside the gene matches. Germline-derived CDR1 and CDR2 are LNHDA and SQIVND (reference sequence). This CDR3 region has 14 residues. CDR3 loop: CASSNPGQRIIQYF. CDR3 sequence (DNA): TGTGCCAGTAGTAACCCGGGACAGCGGATCATTCAGTACTTC.

This chain joins TRBV20-1 and TRBJ2-1; no firm D call. V gave up 5 bases and J gave up 8 bases, with 10 bases separating them. The CDR3 consists of 11 residues. Germline assignment: CDR1 DFQATT and CDR2 SNEGSKA (reference sequence). CDR3 nucleotide sequence: TGCAGTGCTGGGGAACGCTATGAGCAGTTCTTC. Its protein product is CSAGERYEQFF.

The V and J genes are TRBV27 and TRBJ1-4, with D hard to call. This CDR3 spans 16 amino acids. Trimming cost V 1 base and J 8 bases, with 17 bases left between them. Germline CDR1 MNHEY, CDR2 SMNVEV (reference sequence). The CDR3 protein is CASSLFAHSRREKLFF. The DNA of the CDR3 is TGTGCCAGCAGTTTATTCGCGCATAGCCGGAGGGAAAAACTGTTTTTT.

This clone was seen a handful of times. The genes are TRBV9 and TRBJ1-2; D remains unclear. This CDR3 spans 15 amino acids. From germline, CDR1 is SGDLS and CDR2 YYNGEE. Trimming removed 0 bases at V and 2 bases at J, with 11 bases between. CDR3 sequence reads: CASSVGEGANYGYTF. CDR3 nucleotide sequence: TGTGCCAGCAGCGTAGGTGAGGGCGCGAACTATGGCTACACCTTC.

The chain uses TRBV7-6 and TRBJ1-3; D may be TRBD1 (5 bases). The CDR3 totals 13 residues. Germline V lookup: CDR1 SGHVS, CDR2 FNYEAQ. V lost 5 bases and J lost 7, with 12 bases in between. The CDR3 DNA reads TGTGCCAGCAGCCGGGGCGAGGGGAACACCATATATTTT. Encoded protein: CASSRGEGNTIYF. Together with reference TRBV7-6 and TRBJ1-3, the CDR3 gives the full variable domain: GAGVSQSPRYKVTKRGQDVALRCDPISGHVSLYWYRQALGQGPEFLTYFNYEAQQDKSGLPNDRFSAERPEGSISTLTIQRTEQRDSAMYRCASSRGEGNTIYFGEGSWLTVV.

This chain joins TRBV4-1 and TRBJ2-1; 7 bases are a match to TRBD2. The CDR3 has 15 residues. J lost 4 bases, V lost 4 bases, and 7 bases had no gene match. Germline loops: CDR1 MGHRA, CDR2 YSYEKL. CDR3: CASSPTGGDYNEQFF. As DNA, the CDR3 is TGCGCCAGCAGCCCCACGGGAGGTGATTACAATGAGCAGTTCTTC.

The chain has TRBV28 and TRBJ1-2; 10 nucleotides match TRBD1. This CDR3 contains 14 residues. In germline, CDR1 is MDHEN, CDR2 SYDVKM. V lost 3 bases to trimming and J lost 8 bases; unmatched junction nucleotides: 6. CDR3 in DNA: TGTGCCAGCAGTTTTACCGGGACAGGGGTAGGCTACACCTTC. Amino acid sequence: CASSFTGTGVGYTF.

The V gene is TRBV21-1, the J gene TRBJ1-3; TRBD1 is taken as the D call from the table, unchecked against the DNA. TRBV21-1 represents a pseudogene. The CDR3 length is 15 residues. The CDR3 loop reads CASSAQGNSGNTIYF. The CDR3 coding sequence is TGTGCCAGCAGCGCACAGGGAAACTCTGGAAACACCATATATTTT.